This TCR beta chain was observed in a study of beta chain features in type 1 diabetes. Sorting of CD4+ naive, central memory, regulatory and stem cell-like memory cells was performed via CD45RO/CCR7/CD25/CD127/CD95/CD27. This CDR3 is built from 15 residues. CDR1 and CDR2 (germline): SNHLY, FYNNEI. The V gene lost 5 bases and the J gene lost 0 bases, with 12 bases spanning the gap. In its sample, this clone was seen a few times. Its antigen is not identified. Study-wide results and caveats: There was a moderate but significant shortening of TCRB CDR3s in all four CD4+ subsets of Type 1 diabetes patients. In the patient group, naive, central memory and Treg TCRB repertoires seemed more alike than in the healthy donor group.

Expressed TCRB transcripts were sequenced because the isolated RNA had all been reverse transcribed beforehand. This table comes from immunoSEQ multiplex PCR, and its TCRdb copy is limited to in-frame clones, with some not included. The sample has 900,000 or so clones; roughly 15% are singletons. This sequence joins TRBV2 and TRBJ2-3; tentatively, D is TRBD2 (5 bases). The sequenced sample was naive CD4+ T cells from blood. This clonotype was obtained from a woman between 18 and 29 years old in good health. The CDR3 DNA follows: TGTGCCAGCAGTATCGAGCGGACTAGCACAGATACGCAGTATTTT. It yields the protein CASSIERTSTDTQYF.